Following are 2 T cell receptor beta chains from one sample sequenced in a study of graft-versus-host responses after intestinal transplantation. The assay was immunoSEQ multiplex PCR, and TCRdb's table has in-frame clones only and misses some. The table has about 100,000 clones, 75% to 95% seen once. The specimen comprised PBMCs, sampled 450 to 480 days after intestinal transplant. All receptors derive from a human patient who received an intestinal transplant, so some T cells may come from the graft donor.

The chain recombines TRBV11-2 with TRBJ1-2; D uncertain. Trimming removed 0 bases at V and 3 bases at J, with 14 bases between. Germline-derived CDR1 and CDR2 are SGHAT and FQNNGV. The CDR3 is made up of 16 amino acids. The CDR3 DNA is TGTGCCAGCAGCTTAGATATGGGGTATGGTGACTATGGCTACACCTTC. It yields the protein CASSLDMGYGDYGYTF.

The J gene is TRBJ2-3, the V gene TRBV6-4, with D tentatively TRBD2 (7 bases). The V and J ends lost 6 bases and 5 bases respectively, with 21 bases between them. CDR3 size: 16 residues. Germline V lookup: CDR1 MRHNA, CDR2 SNTAGT. The CDR3 DNA reads TGTGCCAGCAGCCCGAGTGGGGGGGGCGGTGGAGATACGCAGTATTTT. Translation gives CASSPSGGGGGDTQYF.